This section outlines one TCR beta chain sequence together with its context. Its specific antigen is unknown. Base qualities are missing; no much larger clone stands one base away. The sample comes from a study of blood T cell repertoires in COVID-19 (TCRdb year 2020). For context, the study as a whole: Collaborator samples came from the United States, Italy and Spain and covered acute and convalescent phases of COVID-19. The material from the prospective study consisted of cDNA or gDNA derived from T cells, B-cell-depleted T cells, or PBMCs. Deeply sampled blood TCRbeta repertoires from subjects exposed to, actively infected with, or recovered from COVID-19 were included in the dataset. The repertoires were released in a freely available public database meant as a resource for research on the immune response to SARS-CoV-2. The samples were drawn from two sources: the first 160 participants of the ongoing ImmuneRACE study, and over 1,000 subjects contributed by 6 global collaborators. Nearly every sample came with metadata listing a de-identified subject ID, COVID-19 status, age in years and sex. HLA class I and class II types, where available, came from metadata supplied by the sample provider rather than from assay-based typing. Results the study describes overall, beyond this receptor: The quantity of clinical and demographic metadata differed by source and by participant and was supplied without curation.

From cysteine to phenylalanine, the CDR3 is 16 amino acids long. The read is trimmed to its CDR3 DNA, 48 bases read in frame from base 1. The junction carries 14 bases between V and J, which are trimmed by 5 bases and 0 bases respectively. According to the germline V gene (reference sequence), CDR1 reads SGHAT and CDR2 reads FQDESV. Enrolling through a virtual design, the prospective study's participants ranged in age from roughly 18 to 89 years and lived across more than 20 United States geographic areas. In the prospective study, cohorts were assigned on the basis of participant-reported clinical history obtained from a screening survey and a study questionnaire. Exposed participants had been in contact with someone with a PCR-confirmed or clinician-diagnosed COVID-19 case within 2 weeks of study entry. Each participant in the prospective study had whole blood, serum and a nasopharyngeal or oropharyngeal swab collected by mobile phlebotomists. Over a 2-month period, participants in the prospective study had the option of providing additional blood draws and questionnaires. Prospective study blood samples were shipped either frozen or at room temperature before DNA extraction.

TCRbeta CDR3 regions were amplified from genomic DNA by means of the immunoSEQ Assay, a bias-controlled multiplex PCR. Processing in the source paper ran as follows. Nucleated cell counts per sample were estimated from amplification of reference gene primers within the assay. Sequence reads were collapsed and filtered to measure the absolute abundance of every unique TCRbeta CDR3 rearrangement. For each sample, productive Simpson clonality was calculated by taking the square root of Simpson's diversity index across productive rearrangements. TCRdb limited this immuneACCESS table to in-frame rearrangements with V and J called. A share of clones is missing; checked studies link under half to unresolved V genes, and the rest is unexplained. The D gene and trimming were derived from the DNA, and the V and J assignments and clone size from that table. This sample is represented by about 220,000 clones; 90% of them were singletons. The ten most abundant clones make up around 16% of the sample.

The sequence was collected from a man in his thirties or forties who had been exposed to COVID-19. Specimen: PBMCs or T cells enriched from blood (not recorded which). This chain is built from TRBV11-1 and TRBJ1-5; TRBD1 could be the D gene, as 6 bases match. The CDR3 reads CASSTHRDTSNQPQHF. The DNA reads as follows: TGTGCCAGCAGCACCCACAGGGATACTAGCAATCAGCCCCAGCATTTT.